This T cell receptor beta chain appears in the sequencing data of a study of PD-L1 blockade in urothelial cancer. With regard to this clone: What it binds is not known. Other DNA sequences from this sample encode an identical CDR3 as well.

TCRdb keeps only in-frame clones here, not all; method: immunoSEQ multiplex PCR. This repertoire shows about 52,000 clones, around 79% found once; its top ten account for roughly 3.9%. Noted time point: pretreatment peripheral blood. Each patient presented with locally advanced or metastatic urothelial carcinoma. Trimming left V 2 bases short and J 2 bases short, with 10 bases between. CDR3 length equals 15 residues. Germline V gives CDR1 KGHSH, CDR2 LQKENI. Study observations and caveats: The study found that durable-benefit patients expanded tumor-associated blood clones more at 3 weeks. Pretreatment blood TCR clonality under the median forecast improved survival.

This receptor was obtained from a man in his 70s with urothelial cancer. The chain combines TRBV18 with TRBJ1-5; possibly TRBD1 for D (5 bases). The sample consisted of PBMCs, taken around atezolizumab (anti-PD-L1) treatment. The CDR3 here is CASSPDRGGNQPQHF. The CDR3, as DNA: TGTGCCAGCTCACCAGATCGGGGGGGCAATCAGCCCCAGCATTTT.